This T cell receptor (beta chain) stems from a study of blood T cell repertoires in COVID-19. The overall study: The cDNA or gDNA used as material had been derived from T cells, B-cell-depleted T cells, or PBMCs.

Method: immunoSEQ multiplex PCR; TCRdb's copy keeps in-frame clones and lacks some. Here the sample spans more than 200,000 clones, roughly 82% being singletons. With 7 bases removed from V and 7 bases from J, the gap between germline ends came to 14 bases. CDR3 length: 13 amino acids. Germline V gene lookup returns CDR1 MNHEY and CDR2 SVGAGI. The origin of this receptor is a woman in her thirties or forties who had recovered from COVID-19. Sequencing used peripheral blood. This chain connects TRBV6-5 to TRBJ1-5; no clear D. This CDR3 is CASTGGPAQPQHF. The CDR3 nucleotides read TGTGCCAGCACAGGAGGGCCCGCGCAGCCCCAGCATTTT.